The rows below give T cell receptor beta chains drawn from one sample of a study of CD8 T cells in Susac syndrome. MiXCR was run by TCRdb on the immunoSEQ multiplex PCR reads, yielding one entry per CDR3 protein. Of around 130,000 distinct CDR3 sequences in the sample, roughly 94% were seen once. The sequencing input was CD8+ T cells from PBMCs. These receptors all stem from a human donor with Susac syndrome. Both conserved end residues are part of each CDR3. Each record gives: CDR3 DNA, CDR3 protein, D gene, V gene, J gene, clone size. The D gene is left open where the match is weak. Where a row states a size, it is once, few, many or the class of an expanded clone; other rows omit it.

CDR3 DNA: TGCGCCAGCAGTCAACTGTCAGGGGCGTACCAAGAGACCCAGTACTTC
CDR3 protein: CASSQLSGAYQETQYF
D gene: NA
V gene: TRBV23-1
J gene: TRBJ2-5
clone size: NA

CDR3 DNA: TGTGCCAGCAGTTACGACAGCTCCTACGAGCAGTACTTC
CDR3 protein: CASSYDSSYEQYF
D gene: NA
V gene: TRBV6-2/TRBV6-3
J gene: TRBJ2-7
clone size: NA

CDR3 DNA: TGTGCCAGCAGCTTAGGGGATGAGACCCAGTACTTC
CDR3 protein: CASSLGDETQYF
D gene: NA
V gene: TRBV13
J gene: TRBJ2-5
clone size: NA

CDR3 DNA: TGTGCCAGCAGTGATCAGGTCTATGGCTACACCTTC
CDR3 protein: CASSDQVYGYTF
D gene: NA
V gene: TRBV25-1
J gene: TRBJ1-2
clone size: NA

CDR3 DNA: TGTGCCAGCAGCCCCCGGGACAGGGGACCCCTCCACTTT
CDR3 protein: CASSPRDRGPLHF
D gene: TRBD1
V gene: TRBV7-9
J gene: TRBJ1-6
clone size: NA

CDR3 DNA: TGCAGTGGACACGGTACGAAGACCAATGAGCAGTTCTTC
CDR3 protein: CSGHGTKTNEQFF
D gene: NA
V gene: TRBV20-1
J gene: TRBJ2-1
clone size: NA

CDR3 DNA: TGTGCCAGCAGCGTAGCACCAAGACAGGGCTACGAGCAGTACTTC
CDR3 protein: CASSVAPRQGYEQYF
D gene: TRBD1
V gene: TRBV9
J gene: TRBJ2-7
clone size: NA

CDR3 DNA: TGTGCCAGCACTAAACAGGGGGCTTCGGATGAGCAGTTCTTC
CDR3 protein: CASTKQGASDEQFF
D gene: TRBD1
V gene: TRBV6-1
J gene: TRBJ2-1
clone size: NA

CDR3 DNA: TGCAGCGTTAGGGGCGGAGGGAATGAAAAACTGTTTTTT
CDR3 protein: CSVRGGGNEKLFF
D gene: NA
V gene: TRBV29-1
J gene: TRBJ1-4
clone size: NA

CDR3 DNA: TGTGCCAGCAGCTTAGTCGGAGGGGACACTGAAGCTTTCTTT
CDR3 protein: CASSLVGGDTEAFF
D gene: NA
V gene: TRBV13
J gene: TRBJ1-1
clone size: NA

CDR3 DNA: TGTGCCAGCAGCTGGACGAGTAGGTCCTCCTACGAGCAGTACTTC
CDR3 protein: CASSWTSRSSYEQYF
D gene: NA
V gene: TRBV7-8
J gene: TRBJ2-7
clone size: NA

CDR3 DNA: TGCGCCAGCAGCCAGGTCCCGGGACCTAATGGCTACACCTTC
CDR3 protein: CASSQVPGPNGYTF
D gene: NA
V gene: TRBV4-3
J gene: TRBJ1-2
clone size: NA

CDR3 DNA: TGTGCCAGCACCCCAACGGGGGGGCGGGGGATATTCAATGGCTACACCTTC
CDR3 protein: CASTPTGGRGIFNGYTF
D gene: NA
V gene: TRBV27
J gene: TRBJ1-2
clone size: NA

CDR3 DNA: TGCAGTGCTAGTTCGGAGGAGAGCACAGATACGCAGTATTTT
CDR3 protein: CSASSEESTDTQYF
D gene: NA
V gene: TRBV20-1
J gene: TRBJ2-3
clone size: NA

CDR3 DNA: TGTGCCAGCAGCCCGGGACAGGGAAGACGGGGCTATGGCTACACCTTC
CDR3 protein: CASSPGQGRRGYGYTF
D gene: TRBD1
V gene: TRBV3-1
J gene: TRBJ1-2
clone size: NA

CDR3 DNA: TGTGCCAGCAGTTCTTATGGGGGGACCCAAGAGACCCAGTACTTC
CDR3 protein: CASSSYGGTQETQYF
D gene: NA
V gene: TRBV6-5
J gene: TRBJ2-5
clone size: NA

CDR3 DNA: TGTGCCAGCAGTCTTTCCGGACGATTCTATGAGCAGTTCTTC
CDR3 protein: CASSLSGRFYEQFF
D gene: NA
V gene: TRBV27
J gene: TRBJ2-1
clone size: NA

CDR3 DNA: TGTGCCACCAGCAGAAGAGCGGGGGAAGAAGATACGCAGTATTTT
CDR3 protein: CATSRRAGEEDTQYF
D gene: TRBD2
V gene: TRBV15
J gene: TRBJ2-3
clone size: NA

CDR3 DNA: TGTGCCAGCAGTGAAAGCGGGATTGCCTACGAGCAGTACTTC
CDR3 protein: CASSESGIAYEQYF
D gene: TRBD2
V gene: TRBV9
J gene: TRBJ2-7
clone size: once

CDR3 DNA: TGCAGCGTTGAGGGACTAGCGGGGACAGATACGCAGTATTTT
CDR3 protein: CSVEGLAGTDTQYF
D gene: TRBD2
V gene: TRBV29-1
J gene: TRBJ2-3
clone size: NA

CDR3 DNA: TGTGCCAGCAGCTTAAAGAGGGACCGGAGCTATGGCTACACCTTC
CDR3 protein: CASSLKRDRSYGYTF
D gene: NA
V gene: TRBV7-8
J gene: TRBJ1-2
clone size: NA

CDR3 DNA: TGCAGCGTTGACGGGGGCCAGGGGGCAGACGAGCAGTACTTC
CDR3 protein: CSVDGGQGADEQYF
D gene: TRBD1
V gene: TRBV29-1
J gene: TRBJ2-7
clone size: NA

CDR3 DNA: TGCGCCAGCAGCTTGGAAGGGACAGGGTTCGACGAGCAGTACTTC
CDR3 protein: CASSLEGTGFDEQYF
D gene: TRBD1
V gene: TRBV5-1
J gene: TRBJ2-7
clone size: NA

CDR3 DNA: TGTGCCAGCAGCCATCAAGGACAGGGGGAAAATGAGCAGTTCTTC
CDR3 protein: CASSHQGQGENEQFF
D gene: TRBD1
V gene: TRBV7-9
J gene: TRBJ2-1
clone size: once

CDR3 DNA: TGCAGCGGTACAGGGTTAAACACTGAAGCTTTCTTT
CDR3 protein: CSGTGLNTEAFF
D gene: NA
V gene: TRBV29-1
J gene: TRBJ1-1
clone size: NA

CDR3 DNA: TGCAGTGCTAGTACGATCTACGAGCAGTACTTC
CDR3 protein: CSASTIYEQYF
D gene: NA
V gene: TRBV20-1
J gene: TRBJ2-7
clone size: NA

CDR3 DNA: TGTGCCACCAGCAGAGATAAACCGGTTCTCCACTATGGCTACACCTTC
CDR3 protein: CATSRDKPVLHYGYTF
D gene: NA
V gene: TRBV15
J gene: TRBJ1-2
clone size: NA

CDR3 DNA: TGCGCCAGCAGCTATCGGGGGGGTTTGGGAGAGCAGTACTTC
CDR3 protein: CASSYRGGLGEQYF
D gene: TRBD2
V gene: TRBV4-1
J gene: TRBJ2-7
clone size: NA

CDR3 DNA: TGTGCCAGCAGCCCACTGACAGGGGAAGACTCTGGGGCCAACGTCCTGACTTTC
CDR3 protein: CASSPLTGEDSGANVLTF
D gene: TRBD1
V gene: TRBV5-5
J gene: TRBJ2-6
clone size: NA

CDR3 DNA: TGTGCCAGCAGCTTGGGGGATCCCTATGAGGGCTACACCTTC
CDR3 protein: CASSLGDPYEGYTF
D gene: NA
V gene: TRBV5-6
J gene: TRBJ1-2
clone size: NA

CDR3 DNA: TGTGCCAGCAGTTTTGGGACCCTCAATCAGCCCCAGCATTTT
CDR3 protein: CASSFGTLNQPQHF
D gene: NA
V gene: TRBV27
J gene: TRBJ1-5
clone size: NA

CDR3 DNA: TGCGCCAGCAGCCAAGATGGTGGGGAGACCCAGTACTTC
CDR3 protein: CASSQDGGETQYF
D gene: NA
V gene: TRBV4-3
J gene: TRBJ2-5
clone size: NA

CDR3 DNA: TGCAGTGCTAGACGGGGCCGGGGGGCAGGAGGAGAGACCCAGTACTTC
CDR3 protein: CSARRGRGAGGETQYF
D gene: NA
V gene: TRBV20-1
J gene: TRBJ2-5
clone size: NA

CDR3 DNA: TGTGCCTGGAGATTGGGAGTAGAAGCTTTCTTT
CDR3 protein: CAWRLGVEAFF
D gene: NA
V gene: TRBV30
J gene: TRBJ1-1
clone size: NA

CDR3 DNA: TGTGCCAACTCTCCGGATGAGCAGTTCTTC
CDR3 protein: CANSPDEQFF
D gene: NA
V gene: TRBV7-9
J gene: TRBJ2-1
clone size: NA

CDR3 DNA: TGCAGTGCTAGAGATACGACAGAGAACTATGGCTACACCTTC
CDR3 protein: CSARDTTENYGYTF
D gene: NA
V gene: TRBV20-1
J gene: TRBJ1-2
clone size: NA

CDR3 DNA: TGTGCCAGCAGCTTCGGGACAGGAGTCGGGCCCCAGCATTTT
CDR3 protein: CASSFGTGVGPQHF
D gene: TRBD1
V gene: TRBV5-6
J gene: TRBJ1-5
clone size: NA